These 28 T cell receptor beta chains were sequenced from one sample in a study of tumor-infiltrating lymphocytes in primary liver carcinoma. From approximately 450 ng total RNA, TCR beta cDNA was generated with a primer in the constant region. Researchers made the TCR beta libraries by running three nested multiplex PCR rounds with slightly modified ARM-PCR. Researchers ran the first two PCR rounds for approximately 9 cycles each with TRBV1-TRBV30 forward primers and a C-beta reverse primer. One entry per CDR3 protein, called by TCRdb with MiXCR from the multiplex PCR reads. The sample lists roughly 120,000 distinct CDR3 sequences, 60% to 70% occurring once. Between roughly 17 and 30 mg of unsorted bulk tissue served as the source from which RNA and DNA were co-extracted. Sequencing input: liver tumor tissue from sampling region 1. Subset in this sample: tumor region T1, superior pole. These receptors came from a woman aged 55-69 years with primary liver carcinoma and hepatitis B virus infection.

Turning to this clonotype: Mismatch with germline at one junction end may stem from a read error. The chain is built from TRBV11-2 and TRBJ2-5; tentatively, D is TRBD1 (6 bases). The CDR3 consists of 13 residues. Germline values: CDR1 SGHAT, CDR2 FQNNGV. In DNA, the CDR3 is TGTACCAGCAGACGGGACACGGAAGAGACCCAGTACTTC. This sequence encodes CTSRRDTEETQYF. Complete variable domain (other parts from reference TRBV11-2 and TRBJ2-5): EAGVAQSPRYKIIEKRQSVAFWCNPISGHATLYWYQQILGQGPKLLIQFQNNGVVDDSQLPKDRFSAERLKGVDSTLKIQPAKLEDSAVYLCTSRRDTEETQYFGPGTRLLVL.

Notes on this clonotype: A much larger clone differs by one base, so this may be a read error. This chain uses TRBV29-1 with TRBJ1-2; maybe TRBD1 (5 bases). Germline V CDR1 and CDR2: SQVTM, ANQGSEA. Trimming pared 7 bases from V and 5 bases from J, leaving 14 bases between. The CDR3 length is 12 residues. CDR3 bases: TGCAGCGCTGGTGAAGGGGTTTATGGCTACACCTTC. Protein sequence: CSAGEGVYGYTF.

Concerning this clonotype: A much larger clone sits a single nucleotide away, making a read error possible. The V gene is TRBV6-1, the J gene TRBJ1-2, with TRBD1 matching over 7 bases. Germline CDR1 MNHNS, CDR2 SASEGT. The trim removed 4 bases at V and 6 bases at J, leaving 8 bases unmatched. The CDR3 consists of 14 residues. CDR3 amino acids: CASSGQGRAHGYTF. The CDR3 DNA sequence: TGTGCCAGCAGTGGACAGGGTCGGGCCCATGGCTACACCTTC.

The V and J genes are TRBV29-1 and TRBJ1-2; D is unclear. Looked up from germline, CDR1 is SQVTM and CDR2 is ANQGSEA. The CDR3 consists of 15 residues. V lost 5 bases and J 1 base, leaving 17 bases between the germline ends. CDR3 region: CSVNDQRSGNYGYTF. The CDR3, as DNA: TGCAGCGTTAACGATCAAAGAAGCGGTAACTATGGCTACACCTTC.

There are many counts of this clonotype. The V gene is TRBV6-5, the J gene TRBJ1-2; 11 bases agree with TRBD1. Per the germline V gene, CDR1 is MNHEY and CDR2 is SVGAGI. Germline trimming cut 6 bases from V and 7 bases from J; bases unmatched to any gene: 4. The CDR3 consists of 13 residues. In DNA, the CDR3 is TGTGCCAGCAGACCGGACAGGGGGCTTGGCTACACCTTC. Translation gives CASRPDRGLGYTF.

The rearrangement links TRBV7-3 to TRBJ2-3; no clear D gene. Trimming took 1 base from V and 5 from J, leaving 7 bases between them. The CDR3 is made up of 13 amino acids. The germline CDR1 and CDR2 sequences are SGHTA and FQGTGA. DNA of the CDR3: TGTGCCAGCAGCTTAAGCGTTAGAGATACGCAGTATTTT. Protein product: CASSLSVRDTQYF.

Comment on this clonotype: At one boundary the junction diverges from the germline segment, which might be a read error. The gene calls are TRBV12-3 or TRBV12-4 and TRBJ1-1, with 7 bases matching TRBD1. This CDR3 has 15 residues. The DNA for the CDR3 is TGTGTCAGCAGTATCCGGGACAGTCTCTTAAGGGAAGCTATCTTT. Protein: CVSSIRDSLLREAIF.

Worth noting for this clonotype: It may be a read error: a sequence one base away is much more abundant. The rearrangement uses TRBV29-1 and TRBJ2-1; 11 bases match TRBD1. Per germline, CDR1 SQVTM and CDR2 ANQGSEA. The CDR3 consists of 15 residues. The CDR3 loop reads CIARGQGAWGNEQFF. The CDR3 region has the DNA TGCATCGCTCGAGGACAGGGGGCTTGGGGCAATGAGCAGTTCTTC.

Points on this clonotype: This may come from a read error, since a much larger clone is one base off. The chain employs TRBV6-1 and TRBJ1-2; the D gene is possibly TRBD1 (5 bases). Germline V gives CDR1 MNHNS, CDR2 SASEGT. The CDR3 is 15 amino acids. The CDR3 reads CASKWGPTRAYGYAF. The DNA for the CDR3 is TGTGCCAGCAAGTGGGGACCGACAAGAGCCTATGGCTACGCCTTC.

The table lists this clonotype with a few counts. The CDR3 is CASSLGGSTGELFF. Here the CDR3 DNA reads TGTGCCAGCAGTTTGGGGGGTTCCACCGGGGAGCTGTTTTTT. V gene TRBV28 combines with J gene TRBJ2-2; D is possibly TRBD2 (6 bases). V dropped 3 bases and J dropped 4 bases, with 9 bases sitting between them. From germline, CDR1 is MDHEN and CDR2 SYDVKM. The CDR3 totals 14 residues.

Comments on this clonotype: Since a much larger clone is just one base distant, this may be a read error. This chain uses TRBV14 with TRBJ2-7; TRBD1 agrees at 10 bases. Germline V lookup: CDR1 SGHDN, CDR2 FVKESK. The CDR3 is 14 residues long. The CDR3 DNA reads TGTGCCAGGAGCCTGGCCGGGACAGGGGAGGAGCAGTACTTC. Its protein product is CARSLAGTGEEQYF.

Concerning this clonotype: One junction end does not reproduce the germline sequence, and a read error may be involved. V usage is TRBV11-1 and J usage is TRBJ2-7, with TRBD1 as a possible D gene (6 bases). CDR1 is SGHAT, CDR2 FQDESV, per germline (reference sequence). The CDR3 runs to 15 residues. The CDR3 protein is CASSLRTAIFYELYF. DNA for the CDR3: TGTGCCAGTAGCCTAAGGACAGCCATTTTCTACGAGCTGTACTTC.

This clonotype is a singleton in its sample. A much larger clone is a single base away; this may be a read error. The V and J genes are TRBV12-3 or TRBV12-4 and TRBJ1-1, with a possible D match to TRBD1 (5 bases). The length of the CDR3 is 13 residues. In DNA, the CDR3 is TGTACCAGCACCCAGGGTTGGGACACTGAAGCTTTCTTT. It translates to CTSTQGWDTEAFF.

About this clonotype: One junction end does not reproduce the germline sequence, and a read error may be involved. The rearrangement joins TRBV11-1 to TRBJ2-7, with D maybe TRBD2 (5 bases). Germline loops: CDR1 SGHAT, CDR2 FQDESV (reference sequence). CDR3 size: 17 residues. The CDR3 nucleotides read TGTGCCAGCAGCCGATCTTTTGGGCGGGCTAGCTCCTACGAGCGGTACTTC. The encoded protein is CASSRSFGRASSYERYF.

Turning to this clonotype: A read error is possible here, since a much larger clone lies one base away. J is TRBJ2-7 and V is TRBV4-1, with D possibly TRBD2 on 6 matching bases. The CDR3 runs to 15 residues. Germline-derived CDR1 and CDR2 are MGHRA and YSYEKL. As DNA, the CDR3 is TGCGCCAGCGGCCAAGGAGGGCAGGGAAGATACGAGCAGTACTTC. It encodes CASGQGGQGRYEQYF.

A note on this clonotype: This may be a read error: a much more frequent sequence differs by one nucleotide. This chain connects TRBV12-3 or TRBV12-4 to TRBJ1-1, with TRBD1 matching 7 bases. CDR3 length equals 18 residues. CDR3 sequence reads: CAGSLVRGMGAPITEAFF. The CDR3 nucleotides are TGTGCCGGCAGTTTGGTCAGGGGGATGGGGGCACCCATCACTGAAGCTTTCTTT.

As to this clonotype: One end of the junction varies from germline; a read error may be responsible. The V call is TRBV5-1, the J call TRBJ1-1; D is unclear. There are 12 residues in the CDR3. Germline V gene data show CDR1 as SGHRS and CDR2 as YFSETQ. The CDR3 sequence is CDSSLVAGEAFF. For the CDR3, the DNA is TGCGACAGCAGCTTGGTCGCAGGTGAAGCTTTCTTT.

This clonotype came up once. Its ends do not fully match the called genes, so a read error is possible. The chain joins TRBV11-2 to TRBJ2-1; D is perhaps TRBD1 (6 bases). There are 15 residues in the CDR3. CDR1 and CDR2 (germline): SGHAT, FQNNGV. This chain's CDR3 is CASSLTGLWDNERFF. The CDR3 DNA is TGTGCCAGCAGCTTGACGGGGTTATGGGACAATGAGCGGTTCTTC.

Comments on this clonotype: This may stem from a read error, because a much larger clone lies one nucleotide away. V and J are TRBV6-1 and TRBJ2-3; 10 bases are shared with TRBD2. The CDR3 sequence is 16 residues long. Germline V gene data show CDR1 as MNHNS and CDR2 as SASEGT. After removal of 3 bases from V and 2 bases from J, the junction contained 5 bases not matched to a gene. CDR3 coding DNA: TGTGCCAGCAGTGACCTCCTAGCGGGGGCCACAGATACGCAGTATTTT. It yields the protein CASSDLLAGATDTQYF.

A word on this clonotype: A much larger clone differs from this one at a single base, so this may be a read error. The gene calls are TRBV12-3 or TRBV12-4 and TRBJ1-1, with D tentatively TRBD1 (5 bases). Trimming took 7 bases from V and 2 from J, leaving 17 bases between them. This CDR3 spans 15 amino acids. The CDR3 coding sequence is TGTGCCAGCAATTTGGGTGGGGGACGTAACACTGAAGCTTTCTTT. As protein: CASNLGGGRNTEAFF.

This clonotype occurred a few times. Compared with germline, one end of the junction differs, possibly owing to a read error. The chain has TRBV12-3 or TRBV12-4 and TRBJ2-7; D is tentatively TRBD1 or TRBD2 (7 bases each). This CDR3 comprises 14 residues. This CDR3 is CAGSRRGGSYEQYF. As DNA, the CDR3 is TGTGCCGGCAGTCGCAGGGGGGGGTCCTACGAGCAGTACTTC.

Comment on this clonotype: The germline gene is not matched at one end of the junction; a read error may be the cause. The chain has TRBV11-2 and TRBJ1-5; D unresolved. From germline, CDR1 is SGHAT and CDR2 FQNNGV. The CDR3 totals 13 residues. CDR3 DNA: TGTGCCAGCAGCTTAGTTTCCGGGAAGCCCCTGCACTTT. Translation: CASSLVSGKPLHF.

This clonotype is termed medium-sized (0.01 to 0.1%). V and J are TRBV11-1 and TRBJ2-3, with TRBD2 identical over 11 bases. This CDR3 is built from 15 residues. J gave up 6 bases and V 5 bases, and 7 bases lay outside the gene matches. CDR1 is SGHAT and CDR2 is FQDESV in the germline V gene (reference sequence). The CDR3 DNA reads TGTGCCAGCAGCCCTAGCGGGAGGCGTACGGATACGCAGTATTTT. As protein: CASSPSGRRTDTQYF.

This clonotype was observed at least ten times. CDR3 nucleotides: TGTGCCAGCAGTCCCGGGACAGGCCAAGAGACCCAGTACTTC. Translating gives CASSPGTGQETQYF. This chain links TRBV7-9 with TRBJ2-5; TRBD1 matches at 8 bases. V lost 6 bases, J lost 1 base, and 4 bases stayed unmatched. The CDR3 sequence is 14 residues long. Per germline, CDR1 SEHNR and CDR2 FQNEAQ (reference sequence).

Worth noting for this clonotype: The conserved final phenylalanine or tryptophan is absent from the CDR3, which likely points to a read error. V is TRBV11-2 and J is TRBJ2-3; D not resolved. Looked up from germline, CDR1 is SGHAT and CDR2 is FQNNGV. The CDR3 sequence is 14 residues long. The V end was cut by 6 bases, the J end by 3 bases, with 13 bases between. The CDR3 nucleotides read TGTGCCAGCAGGCCGTCGGCTAGTACAGATACGCAGTATTCC. This gives the protein CASRPSASTDTQYS.

In the case of this clonotype: This may arise from a read error, as a much more abundant clone is one base away. V is TRBV12-3 or TRBV12-4 and J is TRBJ1-5; D possibly corresponds to TRBD1 (5 bases). The CDR3 runs 16 residues. DNA of the CDR3: TGTGCCAGCAGTTTAAGGGGAAGCGGGGTCAATCTGCCCCAGCATTTT. Translated, it gives CASSLRGSGVNLPQHF.

In the case of this clonotype: This could be a read error, since a much larger clone is one nucleotide away. The chain has TRBV12-3 or TRBV12-4 and TRBJ2-6; 9 nucleotides align to TRBD1. CDR3 length equals 15 residues. V lost 6 bases, J lost 4 bases, and 4 bases stayed unmatched. CDR3 region: CASSRTGAGANVLTF. CDR3 sequence (DNA): TGTGCCAGCAGCAGGACAGGGGCCGGGGCCAACGTCCTGACTTTC.

Note on this clonotype: The junction does not match germline at one end; this may be a read error. Written as DNA, the CDR3 is TGCGTCAGCAGCCAAGATCGAAGAGGGCGGGAGGCCCAGTACTTC. Its protein is CVSSQDRRGREAQYF. The V and J genes are TRBV4-1 and TRBJ2-5, with TRBD2 identical over 8 bases. This CDR3 comprises 15 residues. Germline V gene data show CDR1 as MGHRA and CDR2 as YSYEKL.